The following is a T cell receptor (beta chain) sequence with its context. In the authors' workflow: Estimated nucleated cell counts came from reference gene primer amplification. Method: immunoSEQ multiplex PCR; TCRdb's copy keeps in-frame clones and lacks some. Clone size and the V and J calls come from that table; the DNA yielded D and trimming. The sample holds 150,000 to 200,000 clones; about 86% are singletons and the top ten take under 15%. This sample was included in a study of blood T cell repertoires in COVID-19. Study-wide background: COVID-19 samples from acute and convalescent phases originated in the United States, Italy and Spain. T cells, B-cell-depleted T cells, or PBMCs provided the cDNA or gDNA that served as material.

The V segment lost 6 bases and the J segment 4 bases; nucleotides outside the gene matches: 8. Germline V gene sequence: CDR1 SQVTM, CDR2 ANQGSEA. This CDR3 is built from 13 residues. The source is a young man with active or convalescent COVID-19. V is TRBV29-1 and J is TRBJ1-2; 7 bases match TRBD1. The sample comprised peripheral blood. CDR3 residues: CSVQTGLGYGYTF. CDR3 nucleotide sequence: TGCAGCGTACAGACAGGGCTTGGCTATGGCTACACCTTC.